A selection of T cell receptor beta chains follows, all from one sample in a study of T cell responses to AZD1222 COVID-19 vaccine. TCRdb's table, derived via immunoSEQ multiplex PCR, lists solely in-frame clones and lacks some. The table lists around 67,000 clones, 83% of them singletons. This specimen was peripheral blood, taken 28 days after the second AZD1222 dose. These receptors all stem from an adult who received the AZD1222 COVID-19 vaccine. Both conserved end residues are part of each CDR3. Fields, in order: J gene, V gene, CDR3 protein.

J: TRBJ2-7; V: TRBV5-1; CDR3: CASSLGDRITYEQYF
J: TRBJ2-3; V: TRBV10-3; CDR3: CAIKGLAGGPGTDTQYF
J: TRBJ2-6; V: TRBV19; CDR3: CASSATGNSGANVLTF
J: TRBJ1-1; V: TRBV5-1; CDR3: CASSPGTDTEAFF
J: TRBJ1-4; V: TRBV19; CDR3: CASSTGQGSLNEKLFF
J: TRBJ1-4; V: TRBV20-1; CDR3: CSASRQGAGEKLFF
J: TRBJ1-6; V: TRBV29-1; CDR3: CSVELLGGRSYNSPLHF
J: TRBJ1-1; V: TRBV6-5; CDR3: CASSYGRQGGTEAFF
J: TRBJ1-5; V: TRBV11-2; CDR3: CASSLDGTGNQPQHF
J: TRBJ1-1; V: TRBV6-5; CDR3: CASSYSHTQDTEAFF
J: TRBJ2-5; V: TRBV11-2; CDR3: CASSLQGAPGETQYF
J: TRBJ2-2; V: TRBV11-2; CDR3: CASRWASGGGTGELFF
J: TRBJ1-2; V: TRBV5-6; CDR3: CASSLPTGIYGYTF
J: TRBJ2-2; V: TRBV5-1; CDR3: CASSFSNSPDTGELFF
J: TRBJ1-2; V: TRBV19; CDR3: CASSTPRRTGRFNGYTF
J: TRBJ1-1; V: TRBV5-6; CDR3: CASSPDGGARRDTEAFF
J: TRBJ1-2; V: TRBV28; CDR3: CASSSGIFGGYTF
J: TRBJ2-1; V: TRBV19; CDR3: CASTRGNADEQFF
J: TRBJ1-6; V: TRBV15; CDR3: CATSPRGSSYNSPLHF
J: TRBJ2-2; V: TRBV19; CDR3: CASTGRAELFF
J: TRBJ1-1; V: TRBV20-1; CDR3: CSARAAAEAFF
J: TRBJ1-3; V: TRBV6-5; CDR3: CASKIGGVSGNTIYF
J: TRBJ2-1; V: TRBV18; CDR3: CASSPPTGQGFNEQFF
J: TRBJ1-6; V: TRBV30; CDR3: CAWTGTVRGSPLHF
J: TRBJ1-1; V: TRBV3-1/TRBV3-2; CDR3: CASRQSGGRAEAFF
J: TRBJ2-7; V: TRBV5-4; CDR3: CASSLGGSSYEQYF
J: TRBJ1-2; V: TRBV3-1/TRBV3-2; CDR3: CASSQDIGSGGYTF
J: TRBJ1-2; V: TRBV3-1/TRBV3-2; CDR3: CASSQASQYGYTF
J: TRBJ1-1; V: TRBV5-4; CDR3: CASSGWDTRTTEAFF
J: TRBJ2-7; V: TRBV18; CDR3: CASSLQTGGGHEQYF
J: TRBJ2-3; V: TRBV15; CDR3: CATKRDGVTDTQYF
J: TRBJ2-6; V: TRBV3-1/TRBV3-2; CDR3: CASSLLAGGPSGANVLTF
J: TRBJ2-7; V: TRBV5-4; CDR3: CASSMDAGSYEQYF
J: TRBJ2-5; V: TRBV5-4; CDR3: CASSPGASGGQETQYF
J: TRBJ2-4; V: TRBV19; CDR3: CASAPTGGGENIQYF
J: TRBJ2-5; V: TRBV5-1; CDR3: CASSLDPGQETQYF
J: TRBJ1-4; V: TRBV7-6; CDR3: CASSKGTVNNNEKLFF
J: TRBJ1-1; V: TRBV19; CDR3: CASTHRRNTEAFF
J: TRBJ1-4; V: TRBV30; CDR3: CAWSVMGVGKLFF
J: TRBJ1-2; V: TRBV5-1; CDR3: CASSRRGLRGYTF
J: TRBJ1-1; V: TRBV9; CDR3: CASSGDQPMNTEAFF
J: TRBJ1-2; V: TRBV5-1; CDR3: CASSLGTDANYGYTF
J: TRBJ2-5; V: TRBV2; CDR3: CASSVGSGGRETQYF
J: TRBJ1-6; V: TRBV9; CDR3: CASSGEINLPLHF
J: TRBJ1-5; V: TRBV3-1/TRBV3-2; CDR3: CASSGGQGNQPQHF
J: TRBJ1-2; V: TRBV30; CDR3: CAWSRTEFYGYTF
J: TRBJ2-3; V: TRBV6-5; CDR3: CAEGDRGYDTQYF
J: TRBJ2-5; V: TRBV18; CDR3: CASSLGQGGFETQYF
J: TRBJ2-5; V: TRBV12-3/TRBV12-4; CDR3: CASSPYGETQYF
J: TRBJ1-6; V: TRBV7-2; CDR3: CASSSETGIMTLHF
J: TRBJ1-4; V: TRBV28; CDR3: CASSFVGSREKLFF
J: TRBJ1-1; V: TRBV6-5; CDR3: CALTGTGGRSTEAFF
J: TRBJ2-3; V: TRBV5-4; CDR3: CASSLAAGTTDTQYF
J: TRBJ1-5; V: TRBV28; CDR3: CASRGGGRQPQHF
J: TRBJ1-2; V: TRBV4-2; CDR3: CASSQQPGQGSYGYTF
J: TRBJ2-3; V: TRBV27; CDR3: CASSFRITDTQYF
J: TRBJ1-1; V: TRBV7-2; CDR3: CASSYIGEPTEAFF
J: TRBJ2-7; V: TRBV11-2; CDR3: CASSLGARLFSGDF